This T cell receptor beta chain is drawn from a study of control samples from healthy donors and cancer patients. The germline gives CDR1 MDHEN, CDR2 SYDVKM. The germline V and J ends were trimmed by 5 bases and 8 bases, with 24 bases remaining between them. CDR3 length: 16 amino acids. Repertoires were generated with immunoSEQ multiplex PCR, while TCRdb's copy carries only in-frame clones and drops some. Counted here are around 77,000 clones, over 80% occurring once; the ten biggest clones make up nearly 6%. The rearrangement links TRBV28 to TRBJ1-1, with a possible D match to TRBD1 (5 bases). The TCR comes from a woman aged 60-75 years in good health. What was sequenced was blood. CDR3 amino acids: CASSVSDGQESLEAFF. The DNA for the CDR3 is TGTGCCAGCAGTGTTTCCGACGGACAAGAAAGTTTGGAAGCTTTCTTT. Complete variable domain (other parts from reference TRBV28 and TRBJ1-1): DVKVTQSSRYLVKRTGEKVFLECVQDMDHENMFWYRQDPGLGLRLIYFSYDVKMKEKGDIPEGYSVSREKKERFSLILESASTNQTSMYLCASSVSDGQESLEAFFGQGTRLTVV.